This passage covers 21 T cell receptor beta chains from one sample sequenced in a study of identical twins. TCRdb analysed the 5' RACE reads with MiXCR anew, one entry per CDR3 protein. The data show fewer than 250,000 distinct CDR3 sequences, approximately 7% seen once. This sample was also put to use in a study of yellow fever vaccine responses in identical twins.

Sequencing was carried out using memory (CD45RO+) T cells sorted from blood. The receptor source for this set is a woman aged 18 to 35 in good health.

The chain links TRBV7-2 to TRBJ2-1; 12 bases map to TRBD2. The V gene's germline CDR1 is SGHTA and CDR2 FQGNSA. V lost 6 bases to trimming and J lost 6 bases; unmatched junction nucleotides: 6. CDR3 length equals 15 residues. CDR3 residues: CASSMTSGRINEQFF. CDR3 nucleotides: TGTGCCAGCAGTATGACTAGCGGGAGAATCAATGAGCAGTTCTTC.

This clonotype was counted only a few times. The V gene is TRBV20-1, the J gene TRBJ2-1; TRBD2 agrees at 10 bases. CDR3 length: 17 amino acids. Germline V gives CDR1 DFQATT, CDR2 SNEGSKA (reference sequence). With V trimmed by 3 bases and J by 0 bases, 8 bases remained unmatched. The CDR3, as DNA: TGCAGTGCTAGCGGGCTAGCGGGAGTCCTCTCCTACAATGAGCAGTTCTTC. This sequence encodes CSASGLAGVLSYNEQFF.

The CDR3 loop reads CASSQVSENEQFF. CDR3 nucleotides: TGCGCCAGCAGCCAAGTCTCTGAGAATGAGCAGTTCTTC. The rearrangement joins TRBV4-1 to TRBJ2-1; no firm D call. The CDR3 runs 13 residues. Trimming left V 1 base short and J 7 bases short, with 8 bases between. Germline V lookup: CDR1 MGHRA, CDR2 YSYEKL.

This clonotype has a handful of counts. V gene TRBV2 combines with J gene TRBJ2-1; TRBD1 agrees at 8 bases. V gave up 6 bases and J gave up 6 bases; unmatched junction bases: 7. The V gene's germline CDR1 is SNHLY and CDR2 FYNNEI. This CDR3 is built from 14 residues. CDR3 amino acids: CASSADRAPNEQFF. Written as DNA, the CDR3 is TGTGCCAGCAGCGCGGACAGGGCCCCCAATGAGCAGTTCTTC. The variable domain in full, with the rest retrieved from reference TRBV2 and TRBJ2-1, is EPEVTQTPSHQVTQMGQEVILRCVPISNHLYFYWYRQILGQKVEFLVSFYNNEISEKSEIFDDQFSVERPDGSNFTLKIRSTKLEDSAMYFCASSADRAPNEQFFGPGTRLTVL.

The chain combines TRBV7-8 with TRBJ1-5, with D unresolved. The V and J ends lost 6 bases and 7 bases respectively, with 16 bases between them. The V gene's germline CDR1 is SGHVS and CDR2 FQNEAQ. The CDR3 is 14 amino acids. The CDR3 is CASSPMRVDQPQHF. CDR3 sequence (DNA): TGTGCCAGCAGTCCAATGCGGGTTGACCAGCCCCAGCATTTT. Based on the CDR3 plus reference TRBV7-8 and TRBJ1-5, the full variable domain is GAGVSQSPRYKVAKRGQDVALRCDPISGHVSLFWYQQALGQGPEFLTYFQNEAQLDKSGLPSDRFFAERPEGSVSTLKIQRTQQEDSAVYLCASSPMRVDQPQHFGDGTRLSIL.

In this sample, this clonotype turned up many times. The rearrangement joins TRBV5-1 to TRBJ2-7; 11 bases are shared with TRBD2. The CDR3 is made up of 16 amino acids. CDR1 and CDR2 from the germline V gene are SGHRS and YFSETQ. The junction had 8 bases not matched to a gene; V was cut back by 3 bases and J by 3 bases. The CDR3 DNA sequence: TGCGCCAGCAGCTCGCAGGATACTAGCGGGAGCTACGAGCAGTACTTC. Encoded protein: CASSSQDTSGSYEQYF.

This clonotype was observed many times. The chain links TRBV10-3 to TRBJ2-2; a possible D gene is TRBD1 (5 bases). Germline V lookup: CDR1 ENHRY, CDR2 SYGVKD. The CDR3 is 16 amino acids. V was pared by 7 bases and J by 3 bases, with 18 bases between. The CDR3 region has the DNA TGTGCCATCAATAGTGGGGTAGACAGTGACACCGGGGAGCTGTTTTTT. Translated: CAINSGVDSDTGELFF.

Many counts were recorded for this clonotype. This chain connects TRBV14 to TRBJ2-3; no reliable D call. The CDR3 has 14 amino acids. CDR1 is SGHDN and CDR2 is FVKESK in the germline V gene. Between the trimmed V and J ends, which lost 3 bases and 2 bases, there was a span of 9 bases. In nucleotides, the CDR3 is TGTGCCAGCAGCCACCTCGGCAACACAGATACGCAGTATTTT. This codes for CASSHLGNTDTQYF.

The table lists this clonotype with a few counts. V and J are TRBV5-4 and TRBJ2-3; TRBD2 agrees at 9 bases. The V gene's germline CDR1 is SGHNT and CDR2 YYREEE (reference sequence). Losses at the gene ends were 1 base for V and 6 bases for J; bases not matched to a gene: 3. The CDR3 has 14 residues. CDR3 DNA sequence: TGTGCCAGCAGCTTGCGCGGGGGGGAGGATACGCAGTATTTT. Translating it yields CASSLRGGEDTQYF.

This clonotype was found many times. V is TRBV11-2 and J is TRBJ2-7, with D perhaps assigned TRBD1 or TRBD2 (5 bases each). The germline V gene has CDR1 SGHAT and CDR2 FQNNGV. V was shortened by 1 base and J by 5 bases, with 18 bases between the two germline ends. The CDR3 contains 16 residues. The CDR3 bases are TGTGCCAGCAGCTTAGGAGGTGAGGGGCCTGGGCACGAGCAGTACTTC. Translated: CASSLGGEGPGHEQYF.

V is TRBV20-1 and J is TRBJ2-1, with 10 bases fitting TRBD1. This CDR3 has 16 amino acids. From germline, CDR1 is DFQATT and CDR2 SNEGSKA (reference sequence). V was clipped by 4 bases and J by 3 bases; unmatched bases: 9. CDR3 sequence reads: CSANPGTGDRYNEQFF. CDR3 in DNA: TGCAGTGCTAACCCCGGGACAGGGGACCGCTACAATGAGCAGTTCTTC.

This clonotype was seen a few times. The chain joins TRBV27 to TRBJ2-7; a weak D match, TRBD2 (6 bases). Trimming shortened V by 6 bases and J by 7 bases, and 22 bases separated the two germline ends. The length of the CDR3 is 15 residues. Germline V gives CDR1 MNHEY, CDR2 SMNVEV (reference sequence). The CDR3 nucleotides read TGTGCCAGCAGCCAAGCTGGAGGGGCGGGATGGGAGCAGTACGTC. This translates into CASSQAGGAGWEQYV.

This chain connects TRBV4-2 to TRBJ2-1; 8 nucleotides match TRBD2. This CDR3 has 17 amino acids. J gave up 2 bases and V 2 bases, and 8 bases lay outside the gene matches. The germline CDR1 and CDR2 sequences are LGHNA and YNFKEQ. The chain's CDR3 is CASSQRETGGPYNEQFF. The CDR3 nucleotides read TGTGCCAGCAGCCAAAGGGAGACGGGGGGGCCCTACAATGAGCAGTTCTTC.

The genes are TRBV5-1 and TRBJ2-3, with 8 bases matching TRBD2. J gave up 3 bases and V 4 bases, and 10 bases lay outside the gene matches. Per the germline V gene, CDR1 is SGHRS and CDR2 is YFSETQ. CDR3 size: 16 residues. CDR3 nucleotide sequence: TGCGCCAGCAGCCCGGTACGGGGGGGCGGTACAGATACGCAGTATTTT. This sequence encodes CASSPVRGGGTDTQYF.

The table lists this clonotype with many counts. The rearrangement uses TRBV21-1 and TRBJ2-7; the DNA was not used to check the table's D call, TRBD1. TRBV21-1 is annotated as a pseudogene. The CDR3 runs to 15 residues. CDR3 nucleotides: TGTGCCAGCAGCAAAGTACAGGGGGCATCCTACGAGCAGTACTTC. As protein: CASSKVQGASYEQYF.

This clonotype was counted many times. The rearrangement links TRBV3-1 to TRBJ2-3, with D perhaps TRBD2 (5 bases). The CDR3 is 15 residues long. CDR1 is LGHDT and CDR2 is YNNKEL in the germline V gene (reference sequence). V lost 2 bases and J 1 base, leaving 10 bases between the germline ends. CDR3 coding DNA: TGTGCCAGCAGCCAACAGCGGACGGGCACAGATACGCAGTATTTT. Its protein is CASSQQRTGTDTQYF.

This clonotype was observed many times. The CDR3, as DNA: TGTGCCAGCAGTCAGACGGGTAACACTGAAGCTTTCTTT. Residues: CASSQTGNTEAFF. The chain has TRBV12-3 or TRBV12-4 and TRBJ1-1; D gene unclear. V lost 5 bases and J lost 2, with 9 bases in between. CDR3 size: 13 residues.

The sample holds many counts of this clonotype. The chain has TRBV6-5 and TRBJ1-2, with D possibly matching TRBD1 (5 bases). The length of the CDR3 is 15 residues. V was trimmed by 0 bases and J by 4 bases, leaving 12 bases between them. Per the germline V gene, CDR1 is MNHEY and CDR2 is SVGAGI. The CDR3 DNA reads as TGTGCCAGCAGTTACTCGGTCAGGGAGGCCTATGGCTACACCTTC. This translates into CASSYSVREAYGYTF.

This clonotype has a count of ten or more. V is TRBV20-1 and J is TRBJ2-2; no reliable D call. The V gene lost 6 bases and the J gene lost 0 bases, with 8 bases spanning the gap. From germline, CDR1 is DFQATT and CDR2 SNEGSKA (reference sequence). CDR3 length equals 13 residues. DNA of the CDR3: TGCAGTGCCTCCGGTTCGAACACCGGGGAGCTGTTTTTT. Residues: CSASGSNTGELFF.

This clonotype was seen many times. This rearrangement joins TRBV6-2 or TRBV6-3 to TRBJ1-1, with 7 bases identical to TRBD1. With 1 base clipped from V and 7 bases from J, the junction kept 6 bases outside the gene matches. The CDR3 sequence is 14 residues long. The V gene's germline CDR1 is MNHEY and CDR2 SVGEGT. Written as DNA, the CDR3 is TGTGCCAGCAGTTACTATTCAGGGGGAAGTGAAGCTTTCTTT. It yields the protein CASSYYSGGSEAFF.

The chain is built from TRBV6-2 or TRBV6-3 and TRBJ2-1; D not resolved. From germline, CDR1 is MNHEY and CDR2 SVGEGT. Trimming removed 6 bases at V and 0 bases at J, with 9 bases between. The length of the CDR3 is 14 residues. This CDR3 is CASSQESSYNEQFF. For the CDR3, the DNA is TGTGCCAGCAGCCAAGAGAGCTCCTACAATGAGCAGTTCTTC.